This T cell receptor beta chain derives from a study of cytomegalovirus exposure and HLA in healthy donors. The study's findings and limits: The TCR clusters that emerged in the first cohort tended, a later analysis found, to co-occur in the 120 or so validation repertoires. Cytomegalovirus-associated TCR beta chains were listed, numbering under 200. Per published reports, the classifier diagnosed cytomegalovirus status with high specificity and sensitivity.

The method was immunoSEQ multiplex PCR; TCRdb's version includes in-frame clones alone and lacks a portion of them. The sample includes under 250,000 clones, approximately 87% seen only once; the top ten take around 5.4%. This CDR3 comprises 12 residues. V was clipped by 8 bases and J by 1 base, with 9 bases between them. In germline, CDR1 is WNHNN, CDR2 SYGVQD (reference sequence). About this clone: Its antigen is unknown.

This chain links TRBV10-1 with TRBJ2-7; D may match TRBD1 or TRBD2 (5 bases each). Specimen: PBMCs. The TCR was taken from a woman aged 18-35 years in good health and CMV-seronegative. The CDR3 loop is CASGDGSYEQYF. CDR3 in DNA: TGCGCCAGCGGGGACGGTTCCTACGAGCAGTACTTC.